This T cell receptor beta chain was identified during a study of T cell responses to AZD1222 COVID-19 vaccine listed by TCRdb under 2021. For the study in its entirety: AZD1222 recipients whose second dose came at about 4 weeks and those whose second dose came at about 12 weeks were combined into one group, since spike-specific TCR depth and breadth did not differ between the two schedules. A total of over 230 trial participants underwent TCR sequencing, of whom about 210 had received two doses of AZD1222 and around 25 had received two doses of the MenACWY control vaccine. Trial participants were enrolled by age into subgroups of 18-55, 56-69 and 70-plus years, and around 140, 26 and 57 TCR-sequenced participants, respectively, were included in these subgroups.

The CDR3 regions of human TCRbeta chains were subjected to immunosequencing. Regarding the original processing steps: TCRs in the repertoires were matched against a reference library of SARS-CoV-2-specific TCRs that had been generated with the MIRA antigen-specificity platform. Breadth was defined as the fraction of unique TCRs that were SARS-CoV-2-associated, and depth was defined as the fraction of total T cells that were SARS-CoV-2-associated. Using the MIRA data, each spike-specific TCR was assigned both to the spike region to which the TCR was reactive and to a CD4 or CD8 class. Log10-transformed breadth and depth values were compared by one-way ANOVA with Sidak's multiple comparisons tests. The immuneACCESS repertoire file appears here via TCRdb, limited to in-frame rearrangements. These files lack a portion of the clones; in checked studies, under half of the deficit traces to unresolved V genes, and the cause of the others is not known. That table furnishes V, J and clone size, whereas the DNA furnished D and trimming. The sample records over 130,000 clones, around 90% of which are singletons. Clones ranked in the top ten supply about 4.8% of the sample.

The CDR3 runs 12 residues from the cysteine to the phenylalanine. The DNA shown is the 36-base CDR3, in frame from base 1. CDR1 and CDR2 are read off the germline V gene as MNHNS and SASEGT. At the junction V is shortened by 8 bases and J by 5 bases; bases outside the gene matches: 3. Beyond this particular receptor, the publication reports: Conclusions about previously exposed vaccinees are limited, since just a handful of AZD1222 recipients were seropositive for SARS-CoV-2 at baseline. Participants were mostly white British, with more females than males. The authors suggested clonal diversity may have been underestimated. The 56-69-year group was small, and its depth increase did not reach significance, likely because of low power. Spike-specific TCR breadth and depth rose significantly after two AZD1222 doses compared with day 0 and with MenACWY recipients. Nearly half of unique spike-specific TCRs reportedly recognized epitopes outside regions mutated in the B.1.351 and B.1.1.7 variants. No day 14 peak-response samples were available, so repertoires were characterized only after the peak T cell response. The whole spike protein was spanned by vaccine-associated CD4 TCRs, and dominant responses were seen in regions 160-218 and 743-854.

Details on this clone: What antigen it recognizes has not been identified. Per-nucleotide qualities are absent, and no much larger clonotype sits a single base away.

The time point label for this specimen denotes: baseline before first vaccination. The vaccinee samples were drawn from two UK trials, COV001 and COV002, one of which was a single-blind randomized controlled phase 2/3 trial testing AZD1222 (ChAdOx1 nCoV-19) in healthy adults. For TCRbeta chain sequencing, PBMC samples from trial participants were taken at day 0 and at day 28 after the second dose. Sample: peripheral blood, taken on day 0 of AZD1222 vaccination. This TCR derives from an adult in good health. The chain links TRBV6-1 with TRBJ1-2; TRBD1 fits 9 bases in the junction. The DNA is TGTGCCAGCGGGGGACAGGGATATGGCTACACCTTC. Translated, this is CASGGQGYGYTF.